The entry that follows covers one TCR beta chain sequence. Looked up from germline, CDR1 is SQVTM and CDR2 is ANQGSEA. This CDR3 has 16 residues. Trimming removed 1 base from V and 6 bases from J; junction bases left unmatched: 7. The sample originates from a study of blood T cell repertoires in COVID-19. Study background: Nucleic acid was either cDNA or gDNA, and it came from T cells, B-cell-depleted T cells, or PBMCs.

The cohort comprised adults aged 18 to 89 years residing in 20 to 30 US areas. In assigning cohorts, the study relied on participant-reported clinical history. This table comes from immunoSEQ multiplex PCR, and its TCRdb copy is limited to in-frame clones, with some not included. Here the sample spans more than 200,000 clones, roughly nine tenths being singletons. This TCR was sampled from a woman aged 25 to 39 with acute COVID-19. Source material: PBMCs or T cells enriched from blood (not recorded which). The chain joins TRBV29-1 to TRBJ2-2, with 11 nucleotides matching TRBD1. CDR3 nucleotides: TGCAGCGTTGAAGCACAAAGGACAGGGGGCTCCGGGGAGCTGTTTTTT. This translates into CSVEAQRTGGSGELFF.